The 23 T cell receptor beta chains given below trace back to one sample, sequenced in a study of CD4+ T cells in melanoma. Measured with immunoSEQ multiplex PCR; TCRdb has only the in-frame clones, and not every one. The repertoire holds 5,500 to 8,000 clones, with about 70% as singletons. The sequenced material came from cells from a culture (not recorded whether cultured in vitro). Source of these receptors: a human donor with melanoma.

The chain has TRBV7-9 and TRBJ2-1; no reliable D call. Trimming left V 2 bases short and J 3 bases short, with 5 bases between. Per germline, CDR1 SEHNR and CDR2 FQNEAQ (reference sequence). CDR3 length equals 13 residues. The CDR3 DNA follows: TGTGCCAGCAGCTTAAACAACTACAATGAGCAGTTCTTC. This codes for CASSLNNYNEQFF.

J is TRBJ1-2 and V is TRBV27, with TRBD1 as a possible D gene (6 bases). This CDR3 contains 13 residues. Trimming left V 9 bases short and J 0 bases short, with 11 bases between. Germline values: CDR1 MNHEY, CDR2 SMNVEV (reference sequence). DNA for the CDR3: TGTGCCAGTAAACGGGACACTAACTATGGCTACACCTTC. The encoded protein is CASKRDTNYGYTF.

CDR3: CSASSDGLYNEQFF. The CDR3 DNA is TGCAGTGCTAGTTCGGACGGCCTTTACAATGAGCAGTTCTTC. The rearrangement uses TRBV20-1 and TRBJ2-1; no reliable D call. Germline-derived CDR1 and CDR2 are DFQATT and SNEGSKA (reference sequence). V dropped 3 bases and J dropped 4 bases, with 13 bases sitting between them. The CDR3 covers 14 residues.

The CDR3 here is CASSPGTGTTLGEQYF. CDR3 DNA: TGTGCCAGCAGTCCCGGGACAGGGACCACCTTAGGGGAGCAGTACTTC. V is TRBV27 and J is TRBJ2-7; 9 bases fit TRBD1. Germline V gene data show CDR1 as MNHEY and CDR2 as SMNVEV (reference sequence). This CDR3 is built from 16 residues. With V trimmed by 5 bases and J by 7 bases, 15 bases remained unmatched.

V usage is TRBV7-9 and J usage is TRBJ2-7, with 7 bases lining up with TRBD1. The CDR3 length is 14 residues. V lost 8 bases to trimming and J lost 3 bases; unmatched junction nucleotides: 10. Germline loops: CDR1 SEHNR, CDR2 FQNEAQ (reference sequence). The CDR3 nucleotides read TGTGCCAGCGCTATGACAGGGTCAAACTACGAGCAGTACTTC. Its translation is CASAMTGSNYEQYF.

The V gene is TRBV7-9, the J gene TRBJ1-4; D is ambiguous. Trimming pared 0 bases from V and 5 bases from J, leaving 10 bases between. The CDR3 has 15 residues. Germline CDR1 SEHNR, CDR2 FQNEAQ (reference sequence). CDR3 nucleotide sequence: TGTGCCAGCAGCTTAGCGGGAGGGCGAAATGAAAAACTGTTTTTT. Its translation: CASSLAGGRNEKLFF.

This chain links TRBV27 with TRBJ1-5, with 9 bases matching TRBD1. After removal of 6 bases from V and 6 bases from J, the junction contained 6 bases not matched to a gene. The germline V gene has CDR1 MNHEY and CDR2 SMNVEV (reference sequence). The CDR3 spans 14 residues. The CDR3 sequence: CASSSGQGSQPQHF. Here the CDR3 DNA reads TGTGCCAGCAGCTCGGGACAGGGAAGTCAGCCCCAGCATTTT.

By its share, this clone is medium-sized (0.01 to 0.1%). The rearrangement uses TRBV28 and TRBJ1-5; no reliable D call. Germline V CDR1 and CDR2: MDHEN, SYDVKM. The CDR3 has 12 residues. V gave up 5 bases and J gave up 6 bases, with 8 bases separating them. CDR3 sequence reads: CASSAPSQPQHF. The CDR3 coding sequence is TGTGCCAGCAGTGCACCAAGTCAGCCCCAGCATTTT.

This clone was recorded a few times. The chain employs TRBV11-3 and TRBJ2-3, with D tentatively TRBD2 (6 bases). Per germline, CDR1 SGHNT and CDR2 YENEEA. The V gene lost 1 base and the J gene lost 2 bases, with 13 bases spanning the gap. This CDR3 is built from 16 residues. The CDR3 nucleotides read TGTGCCAGCAGCTTAGGAATGCGGGGTGTCACAGATACGCAGTATTTT. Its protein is CASSLGMRGVTDTQYF.

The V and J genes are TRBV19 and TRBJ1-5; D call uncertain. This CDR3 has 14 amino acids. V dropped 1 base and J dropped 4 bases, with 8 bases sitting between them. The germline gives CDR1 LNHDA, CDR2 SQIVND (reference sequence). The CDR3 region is CASSIGTRNQPQHF. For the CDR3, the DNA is TGTGCCAGTAGTATAGGCACCCGAAATCAGCCCCAGCATTTT.

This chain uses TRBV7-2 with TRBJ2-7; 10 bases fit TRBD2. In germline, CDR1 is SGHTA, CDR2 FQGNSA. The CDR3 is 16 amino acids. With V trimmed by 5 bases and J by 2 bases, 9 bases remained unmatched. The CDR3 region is CASSPPGLAVTYEQYF. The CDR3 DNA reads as TGTGCCAGCAGCCCCCCTGGACTAGCGGTGACCTACGAGCAGTACTTC.

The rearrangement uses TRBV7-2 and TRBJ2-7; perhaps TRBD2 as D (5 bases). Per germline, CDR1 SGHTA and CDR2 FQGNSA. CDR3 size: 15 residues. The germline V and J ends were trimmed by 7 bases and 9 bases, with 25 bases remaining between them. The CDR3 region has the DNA TGTGCCAGCATCCCCGATTTAAGGAGCCGGGGTGGGCAGTACTTC. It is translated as CASIPDLRSRGGQYF.

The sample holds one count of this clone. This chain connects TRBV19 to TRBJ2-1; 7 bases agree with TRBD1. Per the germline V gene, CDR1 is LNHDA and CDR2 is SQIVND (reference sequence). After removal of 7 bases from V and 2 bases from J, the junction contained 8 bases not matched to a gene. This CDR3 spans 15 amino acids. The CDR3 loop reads CASNLAGTAYNEQFF. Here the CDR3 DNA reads TGTGCCAGTAACCTTGCCGGGACAGCCTACAATGAGCAGTTCTTC.

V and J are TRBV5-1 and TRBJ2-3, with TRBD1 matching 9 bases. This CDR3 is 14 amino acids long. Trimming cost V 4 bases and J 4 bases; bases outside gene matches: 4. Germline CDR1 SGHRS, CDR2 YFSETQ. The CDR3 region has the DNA TGCGCCAGCAGCACAGGGGGCAGGGCAGATACGCAGTATTTT. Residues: CASSTGGRADTQYF.

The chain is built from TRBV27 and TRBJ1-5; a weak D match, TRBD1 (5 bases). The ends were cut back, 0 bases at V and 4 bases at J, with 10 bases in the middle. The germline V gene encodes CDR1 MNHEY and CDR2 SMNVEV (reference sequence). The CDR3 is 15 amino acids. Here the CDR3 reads CASSLSRQLNQPQHF. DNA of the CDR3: TGTGCCAGCAGTTTATCGAGACAGCTAAATCAGCCCCAGCATTTT.

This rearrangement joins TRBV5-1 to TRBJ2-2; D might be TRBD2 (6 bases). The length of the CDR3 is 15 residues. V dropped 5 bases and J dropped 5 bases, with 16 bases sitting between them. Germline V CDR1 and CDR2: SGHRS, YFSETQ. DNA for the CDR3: TGCGCCAGCAGTGGGGGAGGTGTAAGGACCGGGGAGCTGTTTTTT. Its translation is CASSGGGVRTGELFF.

For the CDR3, the DNA is TGTGCCAGCAGTGCCTGGGTTTCTAACACTGAAGCTTTCTTT. This codes for CASSAWVSNTEAFF. J is TRBJ1-1 and V is TRBV2; unclear D gene. CDR3 length: 14 amino acids. V lost 4 bases and J 2 bases, leaving 11 bases between the germline ends. Germline assignment: CDR1 SNHLY and CDR2 FYNNEI.

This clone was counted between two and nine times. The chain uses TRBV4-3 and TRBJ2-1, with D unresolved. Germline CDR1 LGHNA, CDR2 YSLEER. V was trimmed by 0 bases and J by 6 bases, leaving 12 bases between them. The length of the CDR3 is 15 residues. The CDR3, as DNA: TGCGCCAGCAGCCAAGATTTGGGGTTGCGCAATGAGCAGTTCTTC. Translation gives CASSQDLGLRNEQFF.

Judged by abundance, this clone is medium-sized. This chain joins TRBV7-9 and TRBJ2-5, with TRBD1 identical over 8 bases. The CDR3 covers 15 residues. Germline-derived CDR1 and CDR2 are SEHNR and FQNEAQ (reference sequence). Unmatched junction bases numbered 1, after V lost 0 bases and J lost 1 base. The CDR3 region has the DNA TGTGCCAGCAGCTTAGCCAGGGGGCCCCAAGAGACCCAGTACTTC. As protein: CASSLARGPQETQYF.

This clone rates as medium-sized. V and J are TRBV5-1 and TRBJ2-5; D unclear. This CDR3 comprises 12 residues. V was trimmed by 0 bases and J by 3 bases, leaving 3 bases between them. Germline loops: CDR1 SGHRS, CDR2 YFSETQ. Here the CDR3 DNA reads TGCGCCAGCAGCTTGGCGGAAGAGACCCAGTACTTC. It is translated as CASSLAEETQYF.

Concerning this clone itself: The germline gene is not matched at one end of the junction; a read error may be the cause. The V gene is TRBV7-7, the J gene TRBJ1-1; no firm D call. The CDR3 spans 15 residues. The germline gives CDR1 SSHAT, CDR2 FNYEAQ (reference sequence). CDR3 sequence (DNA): TGTGCTAGCAGCTTAGTCTACAGTTCGAACACTGAAGCTTTCTTT. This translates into CASSLVYSSNTEAFF. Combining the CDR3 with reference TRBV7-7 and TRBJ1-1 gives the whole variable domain GAGVSQSPRYKVTKRGQDVTLRCDPISSHATLYWYQQALGQGPEFLTYFNYEAQPDKSGLPSDRFSAERPEGSISTLTIQRTEQRDSAMYRCASSLVYSSNTEAFFGQGTRLTVV.

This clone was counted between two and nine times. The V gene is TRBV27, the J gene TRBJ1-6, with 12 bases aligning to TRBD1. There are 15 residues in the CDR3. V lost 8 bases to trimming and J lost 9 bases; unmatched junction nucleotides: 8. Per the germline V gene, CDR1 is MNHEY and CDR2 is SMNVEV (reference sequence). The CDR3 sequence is CASRGTGGVASPLHF. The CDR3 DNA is TGTGCCAGCCGTGGGACAGGGGGCGTTGCTTCACCCCTCCACTTT.

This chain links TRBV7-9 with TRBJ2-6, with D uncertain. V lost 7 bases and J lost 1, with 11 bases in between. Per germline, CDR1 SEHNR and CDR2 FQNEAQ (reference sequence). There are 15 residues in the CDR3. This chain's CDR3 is CASTFGFSGANVLTF. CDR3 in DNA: TGTGCCAGCACCTTTGGCTTTTCTGGGGCCAACGTCCTGACTTTC.